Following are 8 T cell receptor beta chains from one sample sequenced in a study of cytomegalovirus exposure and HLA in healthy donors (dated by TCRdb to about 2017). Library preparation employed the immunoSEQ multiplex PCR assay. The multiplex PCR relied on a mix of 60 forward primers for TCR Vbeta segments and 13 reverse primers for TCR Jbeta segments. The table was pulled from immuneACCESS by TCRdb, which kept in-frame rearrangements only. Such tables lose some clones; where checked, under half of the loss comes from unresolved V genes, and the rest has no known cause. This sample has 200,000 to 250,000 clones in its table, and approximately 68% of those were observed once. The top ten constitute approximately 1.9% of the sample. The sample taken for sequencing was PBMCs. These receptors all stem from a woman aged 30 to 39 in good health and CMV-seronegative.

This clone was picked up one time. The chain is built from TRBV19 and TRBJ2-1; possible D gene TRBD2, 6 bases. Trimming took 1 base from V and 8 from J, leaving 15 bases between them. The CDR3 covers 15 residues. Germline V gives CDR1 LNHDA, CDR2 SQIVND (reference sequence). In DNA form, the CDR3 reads TGTGCCAGTAGTATAGCGGCGGGACCGGGTTATGAGCAGTTCTTC. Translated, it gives CASSIAAGPGYEQFF.

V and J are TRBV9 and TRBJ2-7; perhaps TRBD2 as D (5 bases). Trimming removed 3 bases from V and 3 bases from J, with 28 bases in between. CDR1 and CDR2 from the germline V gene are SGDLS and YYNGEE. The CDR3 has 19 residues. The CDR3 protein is CASSDGGPTEDRTIYEQYF. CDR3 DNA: TGTGCCAGCAGCGATGGAGGCCCCACCGAGGACCGAACTATCTACGAGCAGTACTTC.

CDR3 nucleotide sequence: TGTGCCAGCAGCCTTAGCGGGGGGGGAGATACGCAGTATTTT. Residues: CASSLSGGGDTQYF. V is TRBV7-2 and J is TRBJ2-3, with 11 bases lining up with TRBD2. CDR1 is SGHTA, CDR2 FQGNSA, per germline. This CDR3 comprises 14 residues. Trimming removed 5 bases from V and 5 bases from J; junction bases left unmatched: 3.

The CDR3 spells CACGLGGEKLFF. CDR3 sequence (DNA): TGTGCCTGTGGGCTTGGGGGGGAAAAACTGTTTTTT. The rearrangement links TRBV30 to TRBJ1-4, with D perhaps TRBD1 (5 bases). Germline loops: CDR1 GTSNPN, CDR2 SVGIG (reference sequence). The CDR3 covers 12 residues. Trimming took 6 bases from V and 8 from J, leaving 13 bases between them. The full variable domain, in which reference TRBV30 and TRBJ1-4 provide the parts outside the CDR3, is SQTIHQWPATLVQPVGSPLSLECTVEGTSNPNLYWYRQAAGRGLQLLFYSVGIGQISSEVPQNLSASRPQDRQFILSSKKLLLSDSGFYLCACGLGGEKLFFGSGTQLSVL.

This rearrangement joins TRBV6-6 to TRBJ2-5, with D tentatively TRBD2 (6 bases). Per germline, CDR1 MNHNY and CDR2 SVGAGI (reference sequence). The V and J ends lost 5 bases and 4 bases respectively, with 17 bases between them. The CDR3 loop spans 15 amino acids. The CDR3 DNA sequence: TGTGCCAGCAGTATCGAGAGCGGGCGGGGAGAGACCCAGTACTTC. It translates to CASSIESGRGETQYF.

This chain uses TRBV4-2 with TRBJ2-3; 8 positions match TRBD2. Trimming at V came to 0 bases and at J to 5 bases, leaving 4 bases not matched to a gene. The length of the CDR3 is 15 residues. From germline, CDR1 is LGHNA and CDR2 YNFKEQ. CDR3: CASSQDWRGEDTQYF. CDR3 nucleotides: TGTGCCAGCAGCCAAGATTGGCGGGGGGAAGATACGCAGTATTTT.

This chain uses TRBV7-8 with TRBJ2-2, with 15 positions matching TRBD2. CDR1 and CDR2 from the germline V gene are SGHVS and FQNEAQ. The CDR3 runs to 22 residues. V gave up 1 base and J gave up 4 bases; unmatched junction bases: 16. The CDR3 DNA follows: TGTGCCAGCAGCTTAGATTTCGCCTCAGGACTAGCGGGAGGGCCGGGCACCGGGGAGCTGTTTTTT. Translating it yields CASSLDFASGLAGGPGTGELFF.

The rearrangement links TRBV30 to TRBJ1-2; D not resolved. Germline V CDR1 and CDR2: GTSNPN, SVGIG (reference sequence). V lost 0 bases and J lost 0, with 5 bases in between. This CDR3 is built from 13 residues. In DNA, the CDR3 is TGTGCCTGGAGTGTACTCTCTAACTATGGCTACACCTTC. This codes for CAWSVLSNYGYTF.